This T cell receptor (beta chain) emerged from a study of Ad26.COV2.S vaccination and SARS-CoV-2 variants (dated by TCRdb to 2020 to 2022). About the study as a whole: Vaccine-arm donors were drawn from COV1001, a multicentre, randomized, double-blind, placebo-controlled phase I-IIa trial of Ad26.COV2.S in healthy adults. Investigators did not know the trial group allocation while performing experiments and assessing outcomes. The TCR-sequenced set comprised around 30 samples: around 20 Ad26.COV2.S vaccine recipients, 5 placebo recipients and 8 SARS-CoV-2 convalescent individuals. Ad26.COV2.S was administered intramuscularly at a dose of 5x10^10 or 1x10^11 viral particles, either as one shot or as two shots given 56 days apart. TCRbeta repertoire sequencing was used to assess the specificity and breadth of SARS-CoV-2-reactive T cell receptors after Ad26.COV2.S vaccination. Participants in the trial were split at random into five groups of five each, receiving low-dose or high-dose Ad26.COV2.S once or twice, or else placebo on both occasions.

Turning to this clone: Its antigen is still unknown. Base-call qualities are not available, and no considerably larger clone is one nucleotide away.

Points the paper makes about the study in general: Vaccine and placebo recipients had similar non-spike TCR breadth, a finding consistent with the vaccine containing only spike. It was noted by the authors that total T cell responses may have been underestimated by the TCR breadth and depth analyses. Compared with placebo recipients, Ad26.COV2.S recipients showed higher spike-specific TCR breadth (P = 0.0014). Substantial breadth of spike-specific CD8+ and CD4+ T cell responses was reported after vaccination. The study was not powered for comparison of responses between vaccine doses or regimens.

TCRbeta CDR3 regions were sequenced with the immunoSEQ Assay. After extraction, genomic DNA underwent amplification by bias-controlled multiplex PCR, followed by high-throughput sequencing. As for how the authors treated the data: To quantify the absolute abundance of each unique TCRbeta CDR3 region, sequences were collapsed and filtered. T cell fraction was estimated by normalizing TCRbeta template counts to usable DNA, with usable DNA measured through amplification of reference genes found in all nucleated cells. Repertoire TCRs were annotated as SARS-CoV-2-specific when V gene, CDR3 amino acid sequence and J gene were exactly matched to a known reactive TCR set. The reference SARS-CoV-2 TCR set came from MIRA and was filtered for enrichment in COVID-19-positive ImmuneCODE repertoires, removing public or cross-reactive TCRs. Drawing on the MIRA antigens, annotated TCRs were analysed further at the level of specific ORF or position within ORF. Breadth was defined as the number of annotated unique rearrangements divided by the total number of unique productive rearrangements, and depth was defined as the summed frequency of the annotated unique rearrangements. Two-sided Wilcoxon rank-sum tests were used to compare TCR breadth between groups. The immuneACCESS repertoire file appears here via TCRdb, limited to in-frame rearrangements. These files lack a portion of the clones; in checked studies, under half of the deficit traces to unresolved V genes, and the cause of the others is not known. V, J and clone size derive from that table, while D and trimming were established from the DNA sequence. The sample includes about 350,000 clones, with 85% to 90% observed a single time. Approximately 5% of the sample belongs to the ten largest clones.

V and J lose 0 bases and 8 bases, and a span of 10 bases separates them. Measured from the cysteine to the phenylalanine, the CDR3 is 13 residues long. The entry retains the CDR3 DNA only, 39 bases that are in frame from base 1. CDR1 and CDR2 (WNHNN, SYGVQD) derive from the germline V gene (reference sequence). The meaning of the sample's treatment or condition label: 19 received Ad26.COV2.S at low or high dose, single or two shots; about 5 received placebo; per-sample allocation not given. Repertoires of vaccine and placebo recipients were sequenced from samples taken on day 63 after the first injection. In Cohort 1b, 25 to 30 adults aged 18-55 years were enrolled at a single site in Boston, USA, between 29 July and 7 August 2020. Ad26.COV2.S was a replication-incompetent adenovirus type 26 vector expressing a prefusion-stabilized SARS-CoV-2 spike protein from the original Wuhan strain.

Sequences were derived from peripheral blood, sampled in a trial of Ad26.COV2.S vaccine versus placebo. This clonotype was obtained from a person aged 18 to 65 who received the Ad26.COV2.S COVID-19 vaccine or a placebo. This receptor chain uses TRBV10-1 and TRBJ1-2; confidence is insufficient to name the D gene. The CDR3 in this case is CASSESSSGGYTF. The base sequence is TGCGCCAGCAGTGAGTCGTCTTCGGGAGGCTACACCTTC.